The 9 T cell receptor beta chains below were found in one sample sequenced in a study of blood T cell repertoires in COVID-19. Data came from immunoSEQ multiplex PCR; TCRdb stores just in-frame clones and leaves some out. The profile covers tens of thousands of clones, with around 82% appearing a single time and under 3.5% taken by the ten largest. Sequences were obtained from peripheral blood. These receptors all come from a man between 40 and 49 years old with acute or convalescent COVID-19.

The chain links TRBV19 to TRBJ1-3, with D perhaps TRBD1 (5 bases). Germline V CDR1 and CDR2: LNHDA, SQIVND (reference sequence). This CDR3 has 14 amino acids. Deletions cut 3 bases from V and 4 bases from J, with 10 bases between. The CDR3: CASSIDREGNTIYF. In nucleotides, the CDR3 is TGTGCCAGTAGTATCGACAGAGAAGGAAACACCATATATTTT. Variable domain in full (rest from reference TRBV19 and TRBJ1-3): DGGITQSPKYLFRKEGQNVTLSCEQNLNHDAMYWYRQDPGQGLRLIYYSQIVNDFQKGDIAEGYSVSREKKESFPLTVTSAQKNPTAFYLCASSIDREGNTIYFGEGSWLTVV.

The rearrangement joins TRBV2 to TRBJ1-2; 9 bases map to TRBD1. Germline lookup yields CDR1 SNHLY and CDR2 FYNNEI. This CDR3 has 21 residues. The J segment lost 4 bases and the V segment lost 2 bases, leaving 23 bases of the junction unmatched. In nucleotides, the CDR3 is TGTGCCAGCAGTGAAATTTCGGGACAGGGCGCTCTTGAAGGGGGCACCTATGGCTACACCTTC. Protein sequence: CASSEISGQGALEGGTYGYTF.

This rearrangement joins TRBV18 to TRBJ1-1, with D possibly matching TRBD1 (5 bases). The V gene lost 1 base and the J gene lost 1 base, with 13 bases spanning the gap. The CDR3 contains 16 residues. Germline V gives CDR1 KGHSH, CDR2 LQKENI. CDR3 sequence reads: CASSPRSGYANTEAFF. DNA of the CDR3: TGTGCCAGCTCACCACGATCAGGGTACGCGAACACTGAAGCTTTCTTT.

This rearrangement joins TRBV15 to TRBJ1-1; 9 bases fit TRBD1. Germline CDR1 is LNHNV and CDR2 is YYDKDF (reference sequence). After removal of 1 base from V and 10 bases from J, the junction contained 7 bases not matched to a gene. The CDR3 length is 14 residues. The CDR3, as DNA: TGTGCCACCAGCAGAGGACAGGGGGAAAGATTAGCTTTCTTT. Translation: CATSRGQGERLAFF.

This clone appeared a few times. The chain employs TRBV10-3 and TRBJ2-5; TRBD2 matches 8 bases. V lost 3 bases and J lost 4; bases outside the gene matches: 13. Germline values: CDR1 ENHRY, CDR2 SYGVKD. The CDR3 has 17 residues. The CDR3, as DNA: TGTGCCATCAGTGACACTAAAGCGGGGGCCGTCAGAGAGACCCAGTACTTC. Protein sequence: CAISDTKAGAVRETQYF.

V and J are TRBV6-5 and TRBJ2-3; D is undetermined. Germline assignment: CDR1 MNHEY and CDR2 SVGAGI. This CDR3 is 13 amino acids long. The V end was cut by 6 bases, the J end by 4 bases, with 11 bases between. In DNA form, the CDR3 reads TGTGCCAGCAGCCGATCCTACTCAGATACGCAGTATTTT. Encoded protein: CASSRSYSDTQYF.

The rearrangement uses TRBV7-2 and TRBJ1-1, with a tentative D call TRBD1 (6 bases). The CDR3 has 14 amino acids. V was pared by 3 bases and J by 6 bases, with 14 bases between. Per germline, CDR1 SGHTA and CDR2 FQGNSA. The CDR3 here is CASSLQGFKAEAFF. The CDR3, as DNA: TGTGCCAGCAGCTTGCAGGGGTTCAAGGCTGAAGCTTTCTTT.

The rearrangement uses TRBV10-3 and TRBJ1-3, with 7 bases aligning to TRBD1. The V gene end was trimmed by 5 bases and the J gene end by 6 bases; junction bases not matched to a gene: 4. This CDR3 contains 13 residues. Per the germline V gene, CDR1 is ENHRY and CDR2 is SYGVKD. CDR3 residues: CAISKDRVNTIYF. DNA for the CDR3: TGTGCCATCAGTAAAGACAGGGTAAACACCATATATTTT.

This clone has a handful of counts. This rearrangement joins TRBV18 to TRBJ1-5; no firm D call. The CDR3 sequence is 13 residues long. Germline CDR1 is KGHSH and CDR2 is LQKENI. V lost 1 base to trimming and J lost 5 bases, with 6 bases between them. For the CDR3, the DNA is TGTGCCAGCTCACCACAGAACTATCAGCCCCAGCATTTT. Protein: CASSPQNYQPQHF.